This TCR beta chain is drawn from a study of tumor T cells in aggressive B-cell lymphoma (dated by TCRdb to 2015 to 2018). Library creation used the immunoSEQ multiplex PCR assay. The table comes from immuneACCESS by way of TCRdb, which keeps in-frame sequences with V and J called. Part of the clones is missing from these tables; in studies checked, under half for an unresolved V gene and the rest for unknown reasons. In this sample the table shows 2,500 to 3,500 clones, roughly 69% of which occur a single time. 9.3% of the sample rests with the top ten. Notes on this clone: Its antigen is unknown. The input lacks base qualities; no much larger clone sits a single base away.

V and J lose 4 bases and 5 bases, and a span of 16 bases separates them. Counted from cysteine to phenylalanine, this CDR3 has 15 amino acids. Kept here is only the CDR3 DNA, which spans 45 bases and is read in frame from base 1. CDR1 and CDR2 are drawn from the germline V gene: MNHNS, SASEGT. The V and J genes are TRBV6-1 and TRBJ2-3; a confident D gene designation cannot be given. Sample: tumor tissue. The sequence came from an adult with diffuse large B cell lymphoma. The CDR3: CASSGSRSVVDTQYF. The base sequence is TGTGCCAGCAGTGGCAGTAGGAGTGTGGTAGATACGCAGTATTTT.